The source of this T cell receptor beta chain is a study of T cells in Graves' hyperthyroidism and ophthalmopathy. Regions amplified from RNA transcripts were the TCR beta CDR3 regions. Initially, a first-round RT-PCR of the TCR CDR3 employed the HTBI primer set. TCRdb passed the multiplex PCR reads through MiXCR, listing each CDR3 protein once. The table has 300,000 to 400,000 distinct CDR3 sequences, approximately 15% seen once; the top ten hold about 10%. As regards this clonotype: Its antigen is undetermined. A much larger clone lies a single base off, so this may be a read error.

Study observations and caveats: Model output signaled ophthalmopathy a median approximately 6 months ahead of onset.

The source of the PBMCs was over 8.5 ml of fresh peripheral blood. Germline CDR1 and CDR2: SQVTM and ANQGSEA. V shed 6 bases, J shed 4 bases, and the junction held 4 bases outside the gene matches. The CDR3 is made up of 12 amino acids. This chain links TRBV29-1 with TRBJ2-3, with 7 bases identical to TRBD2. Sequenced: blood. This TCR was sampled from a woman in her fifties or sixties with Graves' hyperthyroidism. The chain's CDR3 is CSVGGQADTQYF. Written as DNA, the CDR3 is TGCAGCGTGGGAGGGCAGGCAGATACGCAGTATTTT.